This T cell receptor (beta chain) derives from a study of blood T cell repertoires in COVID-19. Background on the study: PBMCs, B-cell-depleted T cells, or T cells were the source of the cDNA or gDNA that made up the material.

The repertoire was sequenced with immunoSEQ multiplex PCR; TCRdb's copy has only in-frame clones and lacks some. The table shows about 210,000 clones, with over 80% occurring only once. The CDR3 totals 14 residues. Looked up from germline, CDR1 is SGHTA and CDR2 is FQGNSA. V dropped 1 base and J dropped 5 bases, with 12 bases sitting between them. This chain connects TRBV7-2 to TRBJ2-7, with D possibly matching TRBD1 (6 bases). The receptor's source is a man aged 25-40 years who had recovered from COVID-19. The sequenced material came from PBMCs or T cells enriched from blood (not recorded which). The CDR3, as DNA: TGTGCCAGCAGCTTAGACTACAGGGCTGACGAGCAGTACTTC. This translates into CASSLDYRADEQYF. Full variable domain (outside the CDR3, taken from reference TRBV7-2 and TRBJ2-7): GAGVSQSPSNKVTEKGKDVELRCDPISGHTALYWYRQSLGQGLEFLIYFQGNSAPDKSGLPSDRFSAERTGGSVSTLTIQRTQQEDSAVYLCASSLDYRADEQYFGPGTRLTVT.